Shown below are 24 T cell receptor beta chains from a single sample sequenced in a study of cytomegalovirus exposure and HLA in healthy donors. Both 60 Vbeta primers and 13 Jbeta primers went into the PCR. The data were produced by immunoSEQ multiplex PCR, yet TCRdb's version contains in-frame clones alone and is incomplete. This sample has about 150,000 clones, with about 80% found just once. The sample taken for sequencing was PBMCs. These receptors came from a woman aged 45-60 years in good health and CMV-seropositive.

V gene TRBV11-2 combines with J gene TRBJ2-1; the D gene is possibly TRBD1 (5 bases). The CDR3 runs to 13 residues. Trimming cost V 0 bases and J 9 bases, with 9 bases left between them. Germline CDR1 and CDR2: SGHAT and FQNNGV. As DNA, the CDR3 is TGTGCCAGCAGCTTAGATCAGGGCAGTGAGCAGTTCTTC. Its translation: CASSLDQGSEQFF.

With respect to this clone: The germline gene is not matched at one end of the junction; a read error may be the cause. V usage is TRBV7-9 and J usage is TRBJ2-7; TRBD2 agrees at 9 bases. CDR1 and CDR2 from the germline V gene are SEHNR and FQNEAQ (reference sequence). This CDR3 region has 13 residues. CDR3 sequence reads: CSSSLAGAGEQYF. The CDR3 DNA reads TGTTCCAGCAGCTTAGCGGGGGCTGGCGAGCAGTACTTC.

This clone came up a few times. The chain couples TRBV2 to TRBJ1-6, with unresolved D. CDR3 length: 12 residues. CDR1 SNHLY and CDR2 FYNNEI come from the germline V gene. The germline V and J ends were trimmed by 2 bases and 9 bases, with 5 bases remaining between them. Written as DNA, the CDR3 is TGTGCCAGCAGTGAATACGGTTCACCCCTCCACTTT. Amino acid sequence: CASSEYGSPLHF. Filled out from reference TRBV2 and TRBJ1-6, the complete variable domain reads EPEVTQTPSHQVTQMGQEVILRCVPISNHLYFYWYRQILGQKVEFLVSFYNNEISEKSEIFDDQFSVERPDGSNFTLKIRSTKLEDSAMYFCASSEYGSPLHFGNGTRLTVT.

V usage is TRBV9 and J usage is TRBJ2-1; 10 nucleotides align to TRBD2. This CDR3 region has 15 residues. J lost 3 bases, V lost 3 bases, and 3 bases had no gene match. The germline V gene encodes CDR1 SGDLS and CDR2 YYNGEE. The CDR3 DNA is TGTGCCAGCAGCGCCCTAGCGGGGGACTACAATGAGCAGTTCTTC. Its translation is CASSALAGDYNEQFF.

This sequence joins TRBV29-1 and TRBJ2-7, with TRBD1 matching 9 bases. There are 14 residues in the CDR3. Germline values: CDR1 SQVTM, CDR2 ANQGSEA. The ends lost 1 base at V and 2 bases at J; junction bases unmatched: 3. The CDR3 sequence is CSVEATGGPYEQYF. DNA for the CDR3: TGCAGCGTTGAAGCGACAGGGGGGCCCTACGAGCAGTACTTC.

The chain recombines TRBV5-1 with TRBJ2-3, with 8 bases matching TRBD2. The V and J ends lost 4 bases and 2 bases, in that order; junction bases with no gene match: 6. The germline V gene encodes CDR1 SGHRS and CDR2 YFSETQ. There are 15 residues in the CDR3. CDR3 DNA sequence: TGCGCCAGCAGCCGTAGCGGGGTTCCCACAGATACGCAGTATTTT. Translating gives CASSRSGVPTDTQYF. Drawing the rest from reference TRBV5-1 and TRBJ2-3, the complete variable domain is KAGVTQTPRYLIKTRGQQVTLSCSPISGHRSVSWYQQTPGQGLQFLFEYFSETQRNKGNFPGRFSGRQFSNSRSEMNVSTLELGDSALYLCASSRSGVPTDTQYFGPGTRLTVL.

The V call is TRBV7-2, the J call TRBJ2-6; a weak D match, TRBD2 (6 bases). CDR3 length: 18 amino acids. Trimming pared 0 bases from V and 0 bases from J, leaving 12 bases between. Per germline, CDR1 SGHTA and CDR2 FQGNSA. The CDR3 sequence: CASSLAAGRGSGANVLTF. The CDR3 coding sequence is TGTGCCAGCAGCTTAGCGGCGGGGCGGGGCTCTGGGGCCAACGTCCTGACTTTC.

The count of this clone is one. Other nucleotide sequences in the sample specify the same CDR3. V is TRBV7-6 and J is TRBJ1-2; D perhaps matches TRBD1 (6 bases). There are 13 residues in the CDR3. V shed 5 bases and J shed 7 bases, with 14 bases lying between them. In germline, CDR1 is SGHVS, CDR2 FNYEAQ. CDR3: CASSPGGGAGYTF. CDR3 nucleotides: TGTGCCAGCAGCCCCGGCGGGGGGGCTGGCTACACCTTC.

This clone came up once. This sequence joins TRBV2 and TRBJ2-6; D remains ambiguous. Germline V gives CDR1 SNHLY, CDR2 FYNNEI. The CDR3 totals 12 residues. Trimming pared 10 bases from V and 0 bases from J, leaving 4 bases between. In DNA form, the CDR3 reads TGTGCCACCTCCTCTGGGGCCAACGTCCTGACTTTC. This codes for CATSSGANVLTF.

The J gene is TRBJ2-4, the V gene TRBV14; 9 bases are shared with TRBD1. The CDR3 length is 17 residues. Germline values: CDR1 SGHDN, CDR2 FVKESK. V dropped 5 bases and J dropped 8; count of bases not matched to a gene: 16. CDR3 loop: CASSTTRDRVDGDIQYF. The CDR3, as DNA: TGTGCCAGCAGCACGACGAGGGACAGGGTCGATGGGGACATTCAGTACTTC.

Comment on this clone: Other DNA sequences in this specimen translate into the identical CDR3. The rearrangement links TRBV9 to TRBJ2-3; the D gene is possibly TRBD2 (5 bases). Germline V lookup: CDR1 SGDLS, CDR2 YYNGEE. The V and J ends lost 0 bases and 4 bases respectively, with 9 bases between them. The CDR3 sequence is 14 residues long. Here the CDR3 reads CASSVGGLADTQYF. CDR3 DNA: TGTGCCAGCAGCGTAGGAGGGTTGGCAGATACGCAGTATTTT.

The chain joins TRBV6-1 to TRBJ2-1, with D possibly being TRBD2 (5 bases). Trimming left V 6 bases short and J 7 bases short, with 19 bases between. The length of the CDR3 is 15 residues. Germline CDR1 is MNHNS and CDR2 is SASEGT. This chain's CDR3 is CASRDLLTRENEQFF. The CDR3 DNA is TGTGCCAGCAGAGACCTTCTGACCCGGGAAAATGAGCAGTTCTTC.

J is TRBJ1-1 and V is TRBV6-6; the match to TRBD1 covers 10 bases. J lost 7 bases, V lost 11 bases, and 10 bases had no gene match. Per the germline V gene, CDR1 is MNHNY and CDR2 is SVGAGI (reference sequence). This CDR3 region has 13 residues. The CDR3 reads CACNRDRGFEAFF. In DNA, the CDR3 is TGTGCCTGTAACCGGGACAGGGGTTTTGAAGCTTTCTTT.

The chain joins TRBV7-9 to TRBJ1-6; D uncertain. From germline, CDR1 is SEHNR and CDR2 FQNEAQ (reference sequence). Trimming cost V 2 bases and J 8 bases, with 7 bases left between them. The CDR3 totals 13 residues. CDR3 loop: CASSLTEYSPLHF. For the CDR3, the DNA is TGTGCCAGCAGCTTAACAGAGTATTCACCCCTCCACTTT.

The V and J genes are TRBV6-5 and TRBJ1-2; perhaps TRBD1 as D (6 bases). Germline CDR1 reads MNHEY; CDR2 reads SVGAGI. The CDR3 covers 13 residues. The ends were cut back, 6 bases at V and 3 bases at J, with 11 bases in the middle. The CDR3 DNA follows: TGTGCCAGCAGAACAAGACAGGACTATGGCTACACCTTC. As protein: CASRTRQDYGYTF.

The chain combines TRBV19 with TRBJ2-5, with D tentatively TRBD2 (5 bases). The closer fit of TRBJ2-7 to the DNA end suggests the J call may be wrong. There are 15 residues in the CDR3. Germline loops: CDR1 LNHDA, CDR2 SQIVND (reference sequence). CDR3 bases: TGTGCCAGTAGTATGGGTAGAGGGCGCCACTACGAGCAGTACTTC. Its translation: CASSMGRGRHYEQYF.

This chain links TRBV7-9 with TRBJ2-7; no definite D call. The CDR3 has 15 amino acids. Trimming shortened V by 6 bases and J by 0 bases, and 15 bases separated the two germline ends. CDR1 and CDR2 from the germline V gene are SEHNR and FQNEAQ (reference sequence). In DNA, the CDR3 is TGTGCCAGCAGTCACGGCGGCTATAGCTCCTACGAGCAGTACTTC. The encoded protein is CASSHGGYSSYEQYF.

This clone appeared once. The genes are TRBV10-3 and TRBJ2-7; D uncertain. CDR1 and CDR2 (germline): ENHRY, SYGVKD. This CDR3 region has 13 residues. Trimming shortened V by 0 bases and J by 4 bases, and 7 bases separated the two germline ends. CDR3 residues: CAISESGLYEQYF. DNA of the CDR3: TGTGCCATCAGTGAGTCGGGCCTTTACGAGCAGTACTTC.

The genes are TRBV14 and TRBJ2-2, with 8 nucleotides matching TRBD1. Germline values: CDR1 SGHDN, CDR2 FVKESK. This CDR3 spans 18 amino acids. Germline trimming cut 2 bases from V and 3 bases from J; bases unmatched to any gene: 11. The CDR3 bases are TGTGCCAGCAGCCAACTACTATCCGGGACAGGAGACACCGGGGAGCTGTTTTTT. This translates into CASSQLLSGTGDTGELFF.

The V call is TRBV2, the J call TRBJ1-1; D not resolved. The CDR3 loop spans 14 amino acids. Trimming left V 8 bases short and J 4 bases short, with 17 bases between. Per germline, CDR1 SNHLY and CDR2 FYNNEI. The DNA of the CDR3 is TGTGCCAGCGAAATCGACGGGCGGGGCACTGAAGCTTTCTTT. This translates into CASEIDGRGTEAFF.

This clone was counted a single time. The junction and the germline gene differ at one end; a read error may be behind it. This chain uses TRBV7-9 with TRBJ1-2, with D possibly matching TRBD1 (6 bases). The length of the CDR3 is 12 residues. Germline CDR1 SEHNR, CDR2 FQNEAQ (reference sequence). In nucleotides, the CDR3 is TGTTCCAGCAGCCCGGACAGCTATGGCTACACCTTC. Translating it yields CSSSPDSYGYTF.

CDR3 in amino acids: CASSLVQGSTDTQYF. The CDR3 DNA follows: TGTGCCAGCAGCTTGGTCCAGGGGAGCACAGATACGCAGTATTTT. The genes are TRBV5-6 and TRBJ2-3, with D tentatively TRBD1 (6 bases). CDR3 length: 15 residues. Trimming removed 0 bases from V and 0 bases from J, with 8 bases in between. Germline V gene lookup returns CDR1 SGHDT and CDR2 YYEEEE.

This clone was seen a single time. V and J are TRBV5-1 and TRBJ1-3; tentative D call: TRBD1 (5 bases). The CDR3 extends over 15 amino acids. Trimming left V 3 bases short and J 2 bases short, with 12 bases between. CDR1 and CDR2 (germline): SGHRS, YFSETQ. For the CDR3, the DNA is TGCGCCAGCAGCTCCGGGCAGGGTGCTGGAAACACCATATATTTT. Translated, it gives CASSSGQGAGNTIYF.

V and J are TRBV11-1 and TRBJ2-4; 9 bases are shared with TRBD2. The CDR3 length is 15 residues. The germline V gene encodes CDR1 SGHAT and CDR2 FQDESV (reference sequence). Unmatched junction bases numbered 8, after V lost 4 bases and J lost 7 bases. As DNA, the CDR3 is TGTGCCAGCAGCTCGACTAGCGGAGCCCGGAACATTCAGTACTTC. Amino acids: CASSSTSGARNIQYF. The whole variable domain, filled in from reference TRBV11-1 and TRBJ2-4, reads EAEVAQSPRYKITEKSQAVAFWCDPISGHATLYWYRQILGQGPELLVQFQDESVVDDSQLPKDRFSAERLKGVDSTLKIQPAELGDSAMYLCASSSTSGARNIQYFGAGTRLSVL.